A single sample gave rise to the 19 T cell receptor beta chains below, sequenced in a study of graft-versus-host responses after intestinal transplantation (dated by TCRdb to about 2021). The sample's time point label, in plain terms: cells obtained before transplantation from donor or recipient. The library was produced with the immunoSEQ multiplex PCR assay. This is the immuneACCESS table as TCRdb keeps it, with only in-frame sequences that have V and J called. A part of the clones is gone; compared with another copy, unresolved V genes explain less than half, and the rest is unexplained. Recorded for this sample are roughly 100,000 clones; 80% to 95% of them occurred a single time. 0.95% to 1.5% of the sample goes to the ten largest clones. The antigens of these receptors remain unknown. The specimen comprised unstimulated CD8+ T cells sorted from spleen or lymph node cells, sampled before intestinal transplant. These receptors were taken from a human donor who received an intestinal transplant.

The CDR3, as DNA: TGTGCCAGCAGCGTCGAAATTACCTACAATGAGCAGTTCTTC. Protein product: CASSVEITYNEQFF. This rearrangement joins TRBV9 to TRBJ2-1; no clear D gene. The CDR3 sequence is 14 residues long. V was clipped by 2 bases and J by 2 bases, with 8 bases between them. Per the germline V gene, CDR1 is SGDLS and CDR2 is YYNGEE.

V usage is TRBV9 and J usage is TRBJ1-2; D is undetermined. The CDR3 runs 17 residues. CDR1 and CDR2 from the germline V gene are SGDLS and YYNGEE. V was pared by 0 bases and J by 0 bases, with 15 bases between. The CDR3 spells CASSVDVTEPANYGYTF. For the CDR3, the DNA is TGTGCCAGCAGCGTAGATGTCACAGAGCCAGCTAACTATGGCTACACCTTC.

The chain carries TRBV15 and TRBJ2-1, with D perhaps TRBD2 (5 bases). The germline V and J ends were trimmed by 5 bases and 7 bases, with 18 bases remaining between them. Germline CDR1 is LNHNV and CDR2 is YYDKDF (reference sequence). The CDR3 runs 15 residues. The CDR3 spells CATSRPGIYKNEQFF. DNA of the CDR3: TGTGCCACCAGCCGCCCGGGAATCTACAAGAATGAGCAGTTCTTC.

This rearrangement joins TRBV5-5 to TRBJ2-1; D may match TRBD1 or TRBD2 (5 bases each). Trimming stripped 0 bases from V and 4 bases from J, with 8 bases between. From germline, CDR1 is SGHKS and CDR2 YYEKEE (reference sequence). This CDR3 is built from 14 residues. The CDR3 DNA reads TGTGCCAGCAGCTTGGGGTGGGGGTACAATGAGCAGTTCTTC. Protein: CASSLGWGYNEQFF. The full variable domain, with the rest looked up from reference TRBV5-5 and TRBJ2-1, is DAGVTQSPTHLIKTRGQQVTLRCSPISGHKSVSWYQQVLGQGPQFIFQYYEKEERGRGNFPDRFSARQFPNYSSELNVNALLLGDSALYLCASSLGWGYNEQFFGPGTRLTVL.

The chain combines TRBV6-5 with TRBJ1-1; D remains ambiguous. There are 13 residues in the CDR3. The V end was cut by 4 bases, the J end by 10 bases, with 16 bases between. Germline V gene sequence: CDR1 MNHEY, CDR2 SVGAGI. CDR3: CASSSGSPVGAFF. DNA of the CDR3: TGTGCCAGCAGTTCCGGGTCCCCGGTTGGAGCTTTCTTT.

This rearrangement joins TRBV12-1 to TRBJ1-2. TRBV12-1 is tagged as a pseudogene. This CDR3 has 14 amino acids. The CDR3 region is CASSFWVTWYGYTF. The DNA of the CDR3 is TGTGCCAGCAGCTTTTGGGTTACTTGGTATGGCTACACCTTC.

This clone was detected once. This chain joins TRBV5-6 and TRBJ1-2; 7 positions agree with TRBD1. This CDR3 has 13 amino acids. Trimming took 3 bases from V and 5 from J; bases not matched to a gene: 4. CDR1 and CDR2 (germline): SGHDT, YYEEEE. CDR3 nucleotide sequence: TGTGCCAGCAGCTCCGGACAGGCGTATGGCTACACCTTC. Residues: CASSSGQAYGYTF.

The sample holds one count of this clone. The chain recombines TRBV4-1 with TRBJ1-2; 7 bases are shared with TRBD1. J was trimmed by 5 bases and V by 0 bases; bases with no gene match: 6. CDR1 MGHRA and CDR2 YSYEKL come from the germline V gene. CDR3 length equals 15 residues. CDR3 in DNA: TGCGCCAGCAGCCAAGATCAGACAGGGATTTATGGCTACACCTTC. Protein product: CASSQDQTGIYGYTF.

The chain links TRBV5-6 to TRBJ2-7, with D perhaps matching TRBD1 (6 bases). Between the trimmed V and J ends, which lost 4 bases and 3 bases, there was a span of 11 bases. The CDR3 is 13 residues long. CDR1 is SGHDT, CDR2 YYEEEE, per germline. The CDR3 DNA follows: TGTGCCAGCAGCAAAGGACAGTTCTACGAGCAGTACTTC. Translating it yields CASSKGQFYEQYF.

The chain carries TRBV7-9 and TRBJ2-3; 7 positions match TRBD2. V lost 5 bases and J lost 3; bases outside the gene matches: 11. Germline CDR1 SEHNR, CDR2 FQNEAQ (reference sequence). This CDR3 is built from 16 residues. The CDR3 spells CASSQLVGGITDTQYF. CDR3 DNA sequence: TGTGCCAGCAGCCAACTTGTCGGGGGGATAACAGATACGCAGTATTTT. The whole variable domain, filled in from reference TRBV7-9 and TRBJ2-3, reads DTGVSQNPRHKITKRGQNVTFRCDPISEHNRLYWYRQTLGQGPEFLTYFQNEAQLEKSRLLSDRFSAERPKGSFSTLEIQRTEQGDSAMYLCASSQLVGGITDTQYFGPGTRLTVL.

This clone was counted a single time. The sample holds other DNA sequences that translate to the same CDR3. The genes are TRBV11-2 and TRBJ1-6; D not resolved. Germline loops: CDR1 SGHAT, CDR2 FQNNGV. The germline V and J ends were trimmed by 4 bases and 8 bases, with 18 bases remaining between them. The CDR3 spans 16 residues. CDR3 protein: CASSSFPDFLDSPLHF. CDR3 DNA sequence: TGTGCCAGCAGCTCATTCCCGGACTTTTTGGATTCACCCCTCCACTTT.

The CDR3 DNA sequence: TGTGCCAGCAGCTTAACAGAGATGAACACTGAAGCTTTCTTT. Translating gives CASSLTEMNTEAFF. The chain has TRBV5-4 and TRBJ1-1, with unresolved D. The V gene lost 2 bases and the J gene lost 0 bases, with 8 bases spanning the gap. Germline V CDR1 and CDR2: SGHNT, YYREEE (reference sequence). The CDR3 totals 14 residues.

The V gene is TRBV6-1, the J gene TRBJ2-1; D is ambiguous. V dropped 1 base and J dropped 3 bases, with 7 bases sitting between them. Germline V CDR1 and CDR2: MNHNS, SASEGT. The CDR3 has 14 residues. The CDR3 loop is CASSEGDIYNEQFF. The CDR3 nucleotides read TGTGCCAGCAGTGAAGGGGATATCTACAATGAGCAGTTCTTC.

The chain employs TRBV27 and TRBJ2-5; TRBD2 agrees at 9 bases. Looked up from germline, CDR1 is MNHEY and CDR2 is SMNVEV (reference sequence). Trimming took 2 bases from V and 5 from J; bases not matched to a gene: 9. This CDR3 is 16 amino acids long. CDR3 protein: CASSLLSGGIGETQYF. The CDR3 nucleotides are TGTGCCAGCAGTTTACTTAGCGGGGGAATTGGGGAGACCCAGTACTTC.

The CDR3 sequence: CASGKWDSQSQETQYF. CDR3 nucleotide sequence: TGTGCTAGTGGGAAATGGGACTCCCAATCCCAAGAGACCCAGTACTTC. The chain joins TRBV12-5 to TRBJ2-5, with D perhaps TRBD2 (6 bases). V was cut by 6 bases and J by 1 base, with 18 bases left in between. CDR3 length equals 16 residues. CDR1 is LGHNT, CDR2 FRNRAP, per germline.

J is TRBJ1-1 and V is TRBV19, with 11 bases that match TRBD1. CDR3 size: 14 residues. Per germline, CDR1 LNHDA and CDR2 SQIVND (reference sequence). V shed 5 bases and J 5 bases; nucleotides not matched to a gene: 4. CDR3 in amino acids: CASSVGTGGTEAFF. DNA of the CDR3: TGTGCCAGTAGTGTCGGGACAGGGGGAACTGAAGCTTTCTTT. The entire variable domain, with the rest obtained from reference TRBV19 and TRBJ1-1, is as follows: DGGITQSPKYLFRKEGQNVTLSCEQNLNHDAMYWYRQDPGQGLRLIYYSQIVNDFQKGDIAEGYSVSREKKESFPLTVTSAQKNPTAFYLCASSVGTGGTEAFFGQGTRLTVV.

CDR3 in amino acids: CASSFSGRLLETQYF. The CDR3 bases are TGTGCCAGCAGCTTTTCCGGGCGCTTATTGGAGACCCAGTACTTC. The chain has TRBV11-2 and TRBJ2-5; no reliable D call. This CDR3 is built from 15 residues. CDR1 is SGHAT and CDR2 is FQNNGV in the germline V gene. The ends were cut back, 3 bases at V and 5 bases at J, with 16 bases in the middle.

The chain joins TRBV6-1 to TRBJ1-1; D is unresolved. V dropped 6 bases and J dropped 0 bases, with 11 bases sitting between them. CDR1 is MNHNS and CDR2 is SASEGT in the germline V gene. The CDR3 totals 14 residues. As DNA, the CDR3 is TGTGCCAGCAGCTCAACAGAGTTGAACACTGAAGCTTTCTTT. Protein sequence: CASSSTELNTEAFF.

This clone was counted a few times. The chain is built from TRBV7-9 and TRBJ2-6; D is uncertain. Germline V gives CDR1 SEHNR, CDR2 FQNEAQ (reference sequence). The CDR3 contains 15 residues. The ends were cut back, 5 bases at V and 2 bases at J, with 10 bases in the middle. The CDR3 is CASSMKGPGANVLTF. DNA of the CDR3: TGTGCCAGCAGCATGAAGGGCCCTGGGGCCAACGTCCTGACTTTC.